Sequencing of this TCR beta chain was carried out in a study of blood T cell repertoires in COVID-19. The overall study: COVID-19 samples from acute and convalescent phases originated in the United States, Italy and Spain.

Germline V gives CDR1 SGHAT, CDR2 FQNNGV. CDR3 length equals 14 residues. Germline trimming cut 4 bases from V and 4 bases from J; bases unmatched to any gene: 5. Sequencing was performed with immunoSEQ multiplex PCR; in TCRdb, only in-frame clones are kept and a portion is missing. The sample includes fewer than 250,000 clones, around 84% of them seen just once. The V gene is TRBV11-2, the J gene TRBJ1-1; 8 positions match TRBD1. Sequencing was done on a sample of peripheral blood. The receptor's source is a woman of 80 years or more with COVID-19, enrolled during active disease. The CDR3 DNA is TGTGCCAGCAGCTCAGGACAGGGCTCCACTGAAGCTTTCTTT. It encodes CASSSGQGSTEAFF.